Listed here are 5 T cell receptor beta chains from one sample, sequenced in a study of T-cell reconstitution after alpha-beta-depleted transplantation in children. Unique molecular identifiers featured in how the TCRbeta library was prepared. From the PCR reads, TCRdb called clonotypes with MiXCR, one entry per CDR3 protein. The sample carries some 830,000 distinct CDR3 sequences, 16% recorded once. The material was PBMCs, mostly from graft donor cells, obtained 360 days after TCRalphabeta/CD19-depleted stem cell transplant. The receptors originated from a male patient under 18 who had a stem cell transplant for acute lymphoblastic leukemia, so the T cells may come from the graft donor.

The chain joins TRBV7-9 to TRBJ2-1, with TRBD1 matching 8 bases. The germline CDR1 and CDR2 sequences are SEHNR and FQNEAQ (reference sequence). J was trimmed by 12 bases and V by 8 bases; bases with no gene match: 9. This CDR3 region has 12 residues. The CDR3 is CASEGQVDRQFF. The CDR3 DNA follows: TGTGCCAGCGAGGGACAGGTTGATAGGCAGTTCTTC.

The rearrangement joins TRBV7-3 to TRBJ2-2; 8 bases line up with TRBD2. This CDR3 comprises 18 residues. Germline V gene sequence: CDR1 SGHTA, CDR2 FQGTGA. The V gene end was trimmed by 4 bases and the J gene end by 6 bases; junction bases not matched to a gene: 16. This CDR3 is CASSSRDGGRFRAGELFF. DNA of the CDR3: TGTGCCAGCAGCTCCCGGGACGGCGGGAGGTTCCGGGCCGGGGAGCTGTTTTTT. Full variable domain (outside the CDR3, taken from reference TRBV7-3 and TRBJ2-2): GAGVSQTPSNKVTEKGKYVELRCDPISGHTALYWYRQSLGQGPEFLIYFQGTGAADDSGLPNDRFFAVRPEGSVSTLKIQRTERGDSAVYLCASSSRDGGRFRAGELFFGEGSRLTVL.

This chain links TRBV5-1 with TRBJ1-1; 7 bases map to TRBD1. CDR3 length equals 16 residues. In germline, CDR1 is SGHRS, CDR2 YFSETQ. Germline trimming cut 0 bases from V and 5 bases from J; bases unmatched to any gene: 10. DNA of the CDR3: TGCGCCAGCAGCTTGGAGAAGGGGGCAGTAGATACTGAAGCTTTCTTT. Amino acids: CASSLEKGAVDTEAFF.

The rearrangement uses TRBV18 and TRBJ2-7; perhaps TRBD1 as D (5 bases). V lost 5 bases and J lost 3, with 11 bases in between. This CDR3 has 13 residues. Germline CDR1 reads KGHSH; CDR2 reads LQKENI. CDR3 nucleotides: TGTGCCAGCTCAAGGGGCGGTTACTACGAGCAGTACTTC. This translates into CASSRGGYYEQYF.

This chain joins TRBV28 and TRBJ2-2; D gene uncertain. Trimming stripped 9 bases from V and 0 bases from J, with 8 bases between. Germline V CDR1 and CDR2: MDHEN, SYDVKM. The CDR3 has 13 residues. The CDR3 sequence is CASTGANTGELFF. The CDR3 coding sequence is TGTGCCAGTACTGGAGCGAACACCGGGGAGCTGTTTTTT.